The 30 T cell receptor beta chains given below trace back to one sample, sequenced in a study of cytomegalovirus exposure and HLA in healthy donors. 60 Vbeta and 13 Jbeta primers were used in PCR. Assay used: immunoSEQ multiplex PCR; TCRdb lists only in-frame clones, some missing. The profile shows about 80,000 clones, 70% to 80% of them singletons. Sequencing was done on a sample of PBMCs. The receptors shown here come from a human donor in good health.

The chain combines TRBV28 with TRBJ2-3, with TRBD1 identical over 7 bases. The junction had 7 bases not matched to a gene; V was cut back by 4 bases and J by 3 bases. Germline V gene data show CDR1 as MDHEN and CDR2 as SYDVKM. This CDR3 region has 15 residues. The CDR3 bases are TGTGCCAGCAGTTCCTACAGGGGAAGGACAGATACGCAGTATTTT. Its protein product is CASSSYRGRTDTQYF.

The rearrangement joins TRBV7-8 to TRBJ2-1, with 7 bases fitting TRBD2. V was clipped by 1 base and J by 1 base; unmatched bases: 13. Germline V gene sequence: CDR1 SGHVS, CDR2 FQNEAQ. The CDR3 totals 19 residues. The CDR3, as DNA: TGTGCCAGCAGCTTAGGCCCCCCGGGACTAAAAAATTCCTACAATGAGCAGTTCTTC. This encodes CASSLGPPGLKNSYNEQFF. The variable domain in full, completed from reference TRBV7-8 and TRBJ2-1, reads GAGVSQSPRYKVAKRGQDVALRCDPISGHVSLFWYQQALGQGPEFLTYFQNEAQLDKSGLPSDRFFAERPEGSVSTLKIQRTQQEDSAVYLCASSLGPPGLKNSYNEQFFGPGTRLTVL.

The chain is built from TRBV7-9 and TRBJ2-7; tentatively, D is TRBD2 (5 bases). The V gene lost 1 base and the J gene lost 3 bases, with 13 bases spanning the gap. This CDR3 is built from 15 residues. CDR1 SEHNR and CDR2 FQNEAQ come from the germline V gene (reference sequence). The CDR3 is CASSLGPPGYYEQYF. DNA for the CDR3: TGTGCCAGCAGCTTAGGACCCCCGGGATACTACGAGCAGTACTTC.

The chain uses TRBV12-5 and TRBJ1-5; D might be TRBD1 (6 bases). The CDR3 covers 16 residues. Germline V CDR1 and CDR2: LGHNT, FRNRAP. Trimming pared 7 bases from V and 1 base from J, leaving 17 bases between. CDR3: CASAKGTYTSNQPQHF. CDR3 sequence (DNA): TGTGCTAGTGCCAAAGGGACATACACAAGCAATCAGCCCCAGCATTTT.

The chain joins TRBV5-1 to TRBJ1-4; D is undetermined. Germline V gene sequence: CDR1 SGHRS, CDR2 YFSETQ. Trimming shortened V by 0 bases and J by 0 bases, and 9 bases separated the two germline ends. The CDR3 covers 16 residues. CDR3 coding DNA: TGCGCCAGCAGCTTGGCCGGGGTTGCAACTAATGAAAAACTGTTTTTT. This sequence encodes CASSLAGVATNEKLFF.

This clone was found a few times. The chain uses TRBV30 and TRBJ1-1; 7 bases align to TRBD1. The length of the CDR3 is 13 residues. V lost 4 bases, J lost 0 bases, and 2 bases stayed unmatched. Germline V CDR1 and CDR2: GTSNPN, SVGIG (reference sequence). CDR3 in DNA: TGTGCCTGGATAGACAGGGTGAACACTGAAGCTTTCTTT. It is translated as CAWIDRVNTEAFF.

The chain links TRBV7-9 to TRBJ2-2; tentative D call: TRBD1 (6 bases). The CDR3 has 14 residues. Trimming took 5 bases from V and 7 from J, leaving 14 bases between them. CDR1 is SEHNR, CDR2 FQNEAQ, per germline (reference sequence). This CDR3 reads CASSPAGVSGELFF. CDR3 DNA: TGTGCCAGCAGCCCCGCAGGGGTGAGCGGGGAGCTGTTTTTT.

This chain connects TRBV28 to TRBJ1-5; D ambiguous. Trimming cost V 7 bases and J 2 bases, with 21 bases left between them. The germline CDR1 and CDR2 sequences are MDHEN and SYDVKM. The CDR3 spans 17 residues. For the CDR3, the DNA is TGTGCCAGCAACGGGGATTCTACGGCTTTGCGCAATCAGCCCCAGCATTTT. Its protein product is CASNGDSTALRNQPQHF. The whole variable domain, filled in from reference TRBV28 and TRBJ1-5, reads DVKVTQSSRYLVKRTGEKVFLECVQDMDHENMFWYRQDPGLGLRLIYFSYDVKMKEKGDIPEGYSVSREKKERFSLILESASTNQTSMYLCASNGDSTALRNQPQHFGDGTRLSIL.

V usage is TRBV6-5 and J usage is TRBJ2-7, with TRBD1 matching 8 bases. With 8 bases clipped from V and 7 bases from J, the junction kept 13 bases outside the gene matches. This CDR3 is built from 14 residues. Per the germline V gene, CDR1 is MNHEY and CDR2 is SVGAGI. CDR3 bases: TGTGCCAGCTACACGACAGGGGCTCTACGAGAGCAGTACTTC. Its translation is CASYTTGALREQYF.

This sequence joins TRBV6-5 and TRBJ1-6; a weak D match, TRBD1 (5 bases). Germline V CDR1 and CDR2: MNHEY, SVGAGI. This CDR3 comprises 16 residues. V lost 3 bases and J 0 bases, leaving 9 bases between the germline ends. The CDR3 reads CASSYQGFSYNSPLHF. DNA of the CDR3: TGTGCCAGCAGTTATCAGGGTTTCTCCTATAATTCACCCCTCCACTTT.

The rearrangement joins TRBV6-5 to TRBJ1-2; D remains unclear. V was cut by 2 bases and J by 5 bases, with 9 bases left in between. The CDR3 runs 13 residues. CDR1 is MNHEY, CDR2 SVGAGI, per germline. The CDR3 nucleotides read TGTGCCAGCAGTTACGGTCAGGTATATGGCTACACCTTC. Amino acids: CASSYGQVYGYTF.

The CDR3 reads CASSPWRGGQETQYF. In DNA form, the CDR3 reads TGTGCCAGCTCACCTTGGAGGGGAGGCCAAGAGACCCAGTACTTC. This chain connects TRBV18 to TRBJ2-5; D is perhaps TRBD2 (6 bases). The CDR3 is 15 residues long. Trimming took 3 bases from V and 1 from J, leaving 12 bases between them. Per germline, CDR1 KGHSH and CDR2 LQKENI. Complete variable domain (other parts from reference TRBV18 and TRBJ2-5): NAGVMQNPRHLVRRRGQEARLRCSPMKGHSHVYWYRQLPEEGLKFMVYLQKENIIDESGMPKERFSAEFPKEGPSILRIQQVVRGDSAAYFCASSPWRGGQETQYFGPGTRLLVL.

This clone appeared a few times. The chain is built from TRBV10-2 and TRBJ1-2, with 7 bases fitting TRBD1. V gave up 4 bases and J gave up 7 bases; unmatched junction bases: 9. Germline V gives CDR1 WSHSY, CDR2 SAAADI. The CDR3 covers 14 residues. Here the CDR3 DNA reads TGCGCCAGCAGTGGGGGACAGATAGTTCGTGGCTACACCTTC. Translating gives CASSGGQIVRGYTF.

The CDR3 reads CAWNPDRGQPQHF. The CDR3 nucleotides read TGTGCCTGGAATCCTGACAGGGGGCAGCCCCAGCATTTT. The chain employs TRBV30 and TRBJ1-5, with TRBD1 identical over 9 bases. With V trimmed by 4 bases and J by 7 bases, 5 bases remained unmatched. Per the germline V gene, CDR1 is GTSNPN and CDR2 is SVGIG (reference sequence). The CDR3 runs 13 residues.

The genes are TRBV5-6 and TRBJ1-6, with 9 nucleotides matching TRBD1. From germline, CDR1 is SGHDT and CDR2 YYEEEE. The CDR3 spans 16 residues. V gave up 4 bases and J gave up 4 bases; unmatched junction bases: 6. CDR3 sequence reads: CASSGGTGNYNSPLHF. DNA of the CDR3: TGTGCCAGCAGCGGTGGGACAGGGAATTATAATTCACCCCTCCACTTT.

The count of this clone is one. The rearrangement links TRBV5-4 to TRBJ2-7, with D possibly matching TRBD1 (6 bases). The CDR3 runs 13 residues. The germline CDR1 and CDR2 sequences are SGHNT and YYREEE (reference sequence). V lost 6 bases and J lost 4, with 14 bases in between. The CDR3 nucleotides read TGTGCCAGCAACCGGGACACTGCATACGAGCAGTACTTC. This gives the protein CASNRDTAYEQYF.

This clone was seen a handful of times. The V and J genes are TRBV6-5 and TRBJ2-7; 9 positions agree with TRBD1. The trim removed 6 bases at V and 5 bases at J, leaving 8 bases unmatched. Germline CDR1 MNHEY, CDR2 SVGAGI. The CDR3 runs 14 residues. The CDR3 DNA reads as TGTGCCAGCAGCCCCGGGACAGGGTTAAACGAGCAGTACTTC. Protein: CASSPGTGLNEQYF.

The chain links TRBV4-1 to TRBJ2-1; 13 bases are a match to TRBD2. The germline V gene has CDR1 MGHRA and CDR2 YSYEKL. V lost 2 bases and J lost 0; bases outside the gene matches: 10. The CDR3 has 20 residues. In DNA form, the CDR3 reads TGCGCCAGCAGCCAACCCCGACTAGCGGGGGGACGAAGCTCCTACAATGAGCAGTTCTTC. It encodes CASSQPRLAGGRSSYNEQFF.

This sequence joins TRBV6-5 and TRBJ1-2, with D hard to call. V was trimmed by 6 bases and J by 4 bases, leaving 15 bases between them. Germline CDR1 MNHEY, CDR2 SVGAGI. The CDR3 is made up of 14 amino acids. Here the CDR3 DNA reads TGTGCCAGCAGACCTGACCCGGGGAGCTATGGCTACACCTTC. It translates to CASRPDPGSYGYTF.

The V gene is TRBV5-1, the J gene TRBJ2-2, with no clear D. The V gene's germline CDR1 is SGHRS and CDR2 YFSETQ. This CDR3 is built from 15 residues. Trimming left V 2 bases short and J 0 bases short, with 8 bases between. CDR3 sequence reads: CASSFGTSNTGELFF. CDR3 sequence (DNA): TGCGCCAGCAGCTTTGGCACCTCGAACACCGGGGAGCTGTTTTTT. Full variable domain (remainder filled in from reference TRBV5-1 and TRBJ2-2): KAGVTQTPRYLIKTRGQQVTLSCSPISGHRSVSWYQQTPGQGLQFLFEYFSETQRNKGNFPGRFSGRQFSNSRSEMNVSTLELGDSALYLCASSFGTSNTGELFFGEGSRLTVL.

The rearrangement joins TRBV5-4 to TRBJ2-1, with D uncertain. The germline V and J ends were trimmed by 4 bases and 7 bases, with 12 bases remaining between them. This CDR3 has 13 residues. The germline gives CDR1 SGHNT, CDR2 YYREEE (reference sequence). The CDR3 DNA reads as TGTGCCAGCAGCCCATATCTAGGTAATGAGCAGTTCTTC. Its translation: CASSPYLGNEQFF.

The chain joins TRBV9 to TRBJ2-7; 7 bases map to TRBD2. CDR1 is SGDLS, CDR2 YYNGEE, per germline. V lost 0 bases and J lost 1; bases outside the gene matches: 4. The CDR3 totals 15 residues. CDR3 nucleotides: TGTGCCAGCAGCGTAGGGGGGACTATATCCTACGAGCAGTACTTC. It yields the protein CASSVGGTISYEQYF.

This clone has a handful of counts. The rearrangement uses TRBV19 and TRBJ1-5, with 10 bases aligning to TRBD1. Trimming removed 5 bases from V and 3 bases from J; junction bases left unmatched: 10. Germline CDR1 and CDR2: LNHDA and SQIVND (reference sequence). CDR3 length equals 17 residues. CDR3 sequence reads: CASSPWTGGGYNQPQHF. In DNA form, the CDR3 reads TGTGCCAGTAGTCCGTGGACAGGGGGAGGGTACAATCAGCCCCAGCATTTT. Filled out from reference TRBV19 and TRBJ1-5, the complete variable domain reads DGGITQSPKYLFRKEGQNVTLSCEQNLNHDAMYWYRQDPGQGLRLIYYSQIVNDFQKGDIAEGYSVSREKKESFPLTVTSAQKNPTAFYLCASSPWTGGGYNQPQHFGDGTRLSIL.

The J gene is TRBJ1-4, the V gene TRBV18, with a tentative D call TRBD1 (6 bases). This CDR3 comprises 15 residues. Trimming cost V 0 bases and J 8 bases, with 13 bases left between them. Looked up from germline, CDR1 is KGHSH and CDR2 is LQKENI. CDR3 amino acids: CASSPPSRGNEKLFF. DNA of the CDR3: TGTGCCAGCTCACCACCGAGCAGGGGTAACGAAAAACTGTTTTTT.

This clone showed up just once. The V call is TRBV5-4, the J call TRBJ2-5, with 8 bases that match TRBD2. Trimming removed 3 bases from V and 1 base from J; junction bases left unmatched: 2. This CDR3 spans 14 amino acids. Germline V gives CDR1 SGHNT, CDR2 YYREEE (reference sequence). CDR3 nucleotides: TGTGCCAGCAGCTATAGCGGGGTCCAAGAGACCCAGTACTTC. As protein: CASSYSGVQETQYF. Using reference TRBV5-4 and TRBJ2-5 for the parts outside the CDR3, the full variable domain is ETGVTQSPTHLIKTRGQQVTLRCSSQSGHNTVSWYQQALGQGPQFIFQYYREEENGRGNFPPRFSGLQFPNYSSELNVNALELDDSALYLCASSYSGVQETQYFGPGTRLLVL.

This chain links TRBV5-1 with TRBJ2-7, with D possibly TRBD2 on 7 matching bases. The CDR3 spans 15 residues. CDR1 SGHRS and CDR2 YFSETQ come from the germline V gene. V was shortened by 2 bases and J by 2 bases, with 14 bases between the two germline ends. CDR3 DNA sequence: TGCGCCAGCAGCTTATGGGAGGGGGTCGCCTACGAGCAGTACTTC. It yields the protein CASSLWEGVAYEQYF.

The chain couples TRBV6-5 to TRBJ2-5, with 7 bases matching TRBD1. V dropped 2 bases and J dropped 5; count of bases not matched to a gene: 2. The CDR3 totals 13 residues. Per germline, CDR1 MNHEY and CDR2 SVGAGI. The CDR3 DNA reads TGTGCCAGCAGTTACAGGGGGCTCGAGACCCAGTACTTC. Its translation: CASSYRGLETQYF.

The chain has TRBV29-1 and TRBJ2-5; 7 bases map to TRBD1. The germline V gene has CDR1 SQVTM and CDR2 ANQGSEA. CDR3 length: 14 amino acids. The J segment lost 1 base and the V segment lost 3 bases, leaving 5 bases of the junction unmatched. CDR3 sequence: CSVEGWTGQETQYF. The CDR3 DNA reads as TGCAGCGTTGAGGGCTGGACAGGCCAAGAGACCCAGTACTTC.

The chain uses TRBV30 and TRBJ1-5, with 10 bases aligning to TRBD1. Germline lookup yields CDR1 GTSNPN and CDR2 SVGIG (reference sequence). The CDR3 runs 16 residues. V shed 0 bases, J shed 6 bases, and the junction held 8 bases outside the gene matches. The CDR3, as DNA: TGTGCCTGGAGTGTACGTTCGGGACAGGGGTCTCAGCCCCAGCATTTT. It encodes CAWSVRSGQGSQPQHF.

This clone was picked up one time. This chain joins TRBV7-9 and TRBJ1-2, with 12 nucleotides matching TRBD1. Germline V lookup: CDR1 SEHNR, CDR2 FQNEAQ (reference sequence). The CDR3 covers 16 residues. Trimming took 1 base from V and 8 from J; bases not matched to a gene: 8. As DNA, the CDR3 is TGTGCCAGCAGCTTAGAAGGGACAGGGGGCGCCGCGGGCTACACCTTC. This translates into CASSLEGTGGAAGYTF.